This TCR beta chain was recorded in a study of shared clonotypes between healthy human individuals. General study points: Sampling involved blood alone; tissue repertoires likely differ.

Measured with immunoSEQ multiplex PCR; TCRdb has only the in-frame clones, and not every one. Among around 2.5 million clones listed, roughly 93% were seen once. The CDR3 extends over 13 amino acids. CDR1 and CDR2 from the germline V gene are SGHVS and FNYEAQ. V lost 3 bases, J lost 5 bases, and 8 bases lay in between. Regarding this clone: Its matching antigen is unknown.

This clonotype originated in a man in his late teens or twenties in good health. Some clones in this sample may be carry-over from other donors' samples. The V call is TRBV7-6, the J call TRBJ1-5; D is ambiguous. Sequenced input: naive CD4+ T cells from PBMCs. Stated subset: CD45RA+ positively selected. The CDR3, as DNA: TGTGCCAGCAGCTTCTCACGTGATCAGCCCCAGCATTTT. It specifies CASSFSRDQPQHF.